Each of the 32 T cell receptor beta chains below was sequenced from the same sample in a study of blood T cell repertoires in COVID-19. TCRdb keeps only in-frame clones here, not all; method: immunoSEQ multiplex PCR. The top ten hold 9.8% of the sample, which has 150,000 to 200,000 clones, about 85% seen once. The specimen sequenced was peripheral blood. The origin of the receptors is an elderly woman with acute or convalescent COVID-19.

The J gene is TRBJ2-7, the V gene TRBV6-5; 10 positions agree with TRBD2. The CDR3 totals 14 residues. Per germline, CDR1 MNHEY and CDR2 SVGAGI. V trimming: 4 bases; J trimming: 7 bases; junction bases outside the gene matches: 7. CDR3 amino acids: CASSFGLAGVEQYF. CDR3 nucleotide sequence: TGTGCCAGCAGTTTTGGGCTAGCGGGAGTGGAGCAGTACTTC.

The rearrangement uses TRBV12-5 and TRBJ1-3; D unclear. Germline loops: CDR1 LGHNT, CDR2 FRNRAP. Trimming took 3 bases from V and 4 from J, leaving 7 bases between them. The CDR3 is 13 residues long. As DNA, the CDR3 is TGTGCTAGTGGTTTCCGGGAGGGAAACACCATATATTTT. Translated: CASGFREGNTIYF.

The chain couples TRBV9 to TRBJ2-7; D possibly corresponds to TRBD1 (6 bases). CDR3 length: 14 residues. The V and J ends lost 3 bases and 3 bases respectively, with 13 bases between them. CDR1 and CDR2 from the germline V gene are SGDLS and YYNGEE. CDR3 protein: CASSALQGGYEQYF. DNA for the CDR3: TGTGCCAGCAGCGCGTTACAGGGTGGCTACGAGCAGTACTTC.

CDR3 in amino acids: CASTPRDSSYEQYF. The CDR3 bases are TGTGCCAGCACCCCACGGGACAGCTCCTACGAGCAGTACTTC. The V call is TRBV9, the J call TRBJ2-7; 7 bases line up with TRBD1. This CDR3 is built from 14 residues. Germline V gene sequence: CDR1 SGDLS, CDR2 YYNGEE. J lost 0 bases, V lost 6 bases, and 6 bases had no gene match. Complete variable domain (other parts from reference TRBV9 and TRBJ2-7): DSGVTQTPKHLITATGQRVTLRCSPRSGDLSVYWYQQSLDQGLQFLIQYYNGEERAKGNILERFSAQQFPDLHSELNLSSLELGDSALYFCASTPRDSSYEQYFGPGTRLTVT.

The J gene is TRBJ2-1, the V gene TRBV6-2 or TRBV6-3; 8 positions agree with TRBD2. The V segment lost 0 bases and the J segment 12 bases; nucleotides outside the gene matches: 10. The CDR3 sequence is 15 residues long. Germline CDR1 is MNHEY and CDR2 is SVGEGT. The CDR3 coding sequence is TGTGCCAGCAGTTACTCGGCTAGCGGGCTGGGGTGGCAGTTCTTC. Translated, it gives CASSYSASGLGWQFF.

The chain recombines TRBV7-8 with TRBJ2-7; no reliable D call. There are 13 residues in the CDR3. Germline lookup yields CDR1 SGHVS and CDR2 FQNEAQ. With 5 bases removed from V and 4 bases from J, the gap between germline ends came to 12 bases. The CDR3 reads CASSLPGGYEQYF. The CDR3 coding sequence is TGTGCCAGCAGCCTCCCCGGTGGTTACGAGCAGTACTTC. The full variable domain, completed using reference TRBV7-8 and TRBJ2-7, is GAGVSQSPRYKVAKRGQDVALRCDPISGHVSLFWYQQALGQGPEFLTYFQNEAQLDKSGLPSDRFFAERPEGSVSTLKIQRTQQEDSAVYLCASSLPGGYEQYFGPGTRLTVT.

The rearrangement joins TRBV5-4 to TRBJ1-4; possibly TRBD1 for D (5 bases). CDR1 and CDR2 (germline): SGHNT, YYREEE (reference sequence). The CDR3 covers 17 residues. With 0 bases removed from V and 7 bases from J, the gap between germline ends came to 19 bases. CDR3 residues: CASSLESGRRGGEKLFF. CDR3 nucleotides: TGTGCCAGCAGCTTGGAGAGCGGGCGGAGGGGCGGTGAAAAACTGTTTTTT.

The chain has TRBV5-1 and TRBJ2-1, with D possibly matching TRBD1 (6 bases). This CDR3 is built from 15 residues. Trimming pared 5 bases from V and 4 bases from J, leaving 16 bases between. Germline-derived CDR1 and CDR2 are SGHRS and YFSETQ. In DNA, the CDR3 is TGCGCCAGCAGACCCGACGTAGGGGGTTACAATGAGCAGTTCTTC. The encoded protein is CASRPDVGGYNEQFF.

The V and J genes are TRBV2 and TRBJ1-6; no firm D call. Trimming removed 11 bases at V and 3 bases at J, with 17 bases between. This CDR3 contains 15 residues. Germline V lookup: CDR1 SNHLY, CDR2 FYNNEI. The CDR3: CADKRAEDYNSPLHF. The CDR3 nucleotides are TGTGCCGATAAGAGAGCCGAGGACTATAATTCACCCCTCCACTTT. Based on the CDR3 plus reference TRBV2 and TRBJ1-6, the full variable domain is EPEVTQTPSHQVTQMGQEVILRCVPISNHLYFYWYRQILGQKVEFLVSFYNNEISEKSEIFDDQFSVERPDGSNFTLKIRSTKLEDSAMYFCADKRAEDYNSPLHFGNGTRLTVT.

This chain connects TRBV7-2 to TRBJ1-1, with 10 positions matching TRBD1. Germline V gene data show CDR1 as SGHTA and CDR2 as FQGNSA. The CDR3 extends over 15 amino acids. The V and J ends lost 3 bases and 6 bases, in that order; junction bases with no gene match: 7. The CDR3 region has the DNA TGTGCCAGCAGCTTGGAGGGACAGGGGTTCTCTGAAGCTTTCTTT. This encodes CASSLEGQGFSEAFF.

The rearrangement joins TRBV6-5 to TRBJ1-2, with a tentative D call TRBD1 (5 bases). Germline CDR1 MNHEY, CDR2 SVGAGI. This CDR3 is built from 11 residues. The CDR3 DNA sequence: TGTGTCGGGGGGGACAACTATGGCTACACCTTC. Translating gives CVGGDNYGYTF.

This chain's CDR3 is CASSTGLAGTGELFF. The CDR3 DNA reads as TGTGCCAGTAGTACCGGACTAGCAGGTACCGGGGAGCTGTTTTTT. The chain employs TRBV19 and TRBJ2-2, with TRBD2 matching 8 bases. CDR3 length: 15 amino acids. Unmatched junction bases numbered 6, after V lost 4 bases and J lost 5 bases. Germline loops: CDR1 LNHDA, CDR2 SQIVND (reference sequence).

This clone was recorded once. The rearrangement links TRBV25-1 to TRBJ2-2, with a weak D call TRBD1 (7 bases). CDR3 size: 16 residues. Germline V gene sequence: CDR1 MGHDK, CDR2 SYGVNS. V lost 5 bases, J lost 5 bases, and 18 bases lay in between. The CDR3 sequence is CASSLGGGIGTGELFF. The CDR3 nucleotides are TGTGCCAGCAGTCTAGGAGGGGGCATAGGTACCGGGGAGCTGTTTTTT.

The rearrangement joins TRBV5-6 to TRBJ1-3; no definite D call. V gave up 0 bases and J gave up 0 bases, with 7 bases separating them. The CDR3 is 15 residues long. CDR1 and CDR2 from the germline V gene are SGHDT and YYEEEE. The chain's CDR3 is CASSLGAPSGNTIYF. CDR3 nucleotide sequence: TGTGCCAGCAGCTTGGGAGCCCCCTCTGGAAACACCATATATTTT.

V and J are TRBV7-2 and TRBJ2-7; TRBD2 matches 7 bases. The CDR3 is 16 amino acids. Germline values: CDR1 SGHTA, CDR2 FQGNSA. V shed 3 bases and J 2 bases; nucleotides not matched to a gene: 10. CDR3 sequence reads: CASSFPRAGDPYEQYF. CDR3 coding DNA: TGTGCCAGCAGCTTCCCCAGGGCGGGAGACCCCTACGAGCAGTACTTC.

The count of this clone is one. Here the CDR3 reads CASSRSRGSSYEQYF. CDR3 nucleotide sequence: TGTGCCAGTAGTAGGAGTCGAGGGTCTTCCTACGAGCAGTACTTC. V usage is TRBV19 and J usage is TRBJ2-7, with D perhaps matching TRBD2 (5 bases). Germline CDR1 LNHDA, CDR2 SQIVND (reference sequence). V lost 4 bases to trimming and J lost 1 base, with 14 bases between them. This CDR3 spans 15 amino acids.

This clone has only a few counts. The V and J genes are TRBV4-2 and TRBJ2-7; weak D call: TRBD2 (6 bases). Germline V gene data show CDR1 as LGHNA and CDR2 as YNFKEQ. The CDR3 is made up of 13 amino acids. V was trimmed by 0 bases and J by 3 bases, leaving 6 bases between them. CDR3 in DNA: TGTGCCAGCAGCCAAGAGGGGGGCTACGAGCAGTACTTC. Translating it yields CASSQEGGYEQYF.

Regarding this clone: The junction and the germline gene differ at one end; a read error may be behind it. DNA for the CDR3: TGTGCCAGCGGTGAGGTTTACAGGGGGTGGACGCCTCCCCCCTACGAGCAGTACTTC. This gives the protein CASGEVYRGWTPPPYEQYF. The chain joins TRBV6-1 to TRBJ2-7; 8 bases fit TRBD1. The CDR3 loop spans 19 amino acids. In germline, CDR1 is MNHNS, CDR2 SASEGT.

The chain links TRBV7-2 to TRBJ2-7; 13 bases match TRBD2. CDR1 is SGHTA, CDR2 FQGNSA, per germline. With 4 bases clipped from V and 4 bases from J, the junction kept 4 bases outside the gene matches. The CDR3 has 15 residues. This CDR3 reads CASSWTSGGAYEQYF. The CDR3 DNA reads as TGTGCCAGCAGCTGGACTAGCGGGGGAGCTTACGAGCAGTACTTC.

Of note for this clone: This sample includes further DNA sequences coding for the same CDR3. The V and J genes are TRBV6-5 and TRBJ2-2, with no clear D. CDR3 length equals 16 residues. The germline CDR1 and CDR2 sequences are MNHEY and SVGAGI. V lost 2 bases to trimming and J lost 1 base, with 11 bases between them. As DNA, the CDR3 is TGTGCCAGCAGTTACGGCCGGGTCCGGAACACCGGGGAGCTGTTTTTT. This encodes CASSYGRVRNTGELFF.

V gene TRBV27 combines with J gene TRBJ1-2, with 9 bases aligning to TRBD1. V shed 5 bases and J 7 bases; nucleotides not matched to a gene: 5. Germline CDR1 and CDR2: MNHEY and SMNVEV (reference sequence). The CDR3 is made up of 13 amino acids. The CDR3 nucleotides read TGTGCCAGCAGTCCCAGACAGGGGGTTGGCTACACCTTC. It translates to CASSPRQGVGYTF.

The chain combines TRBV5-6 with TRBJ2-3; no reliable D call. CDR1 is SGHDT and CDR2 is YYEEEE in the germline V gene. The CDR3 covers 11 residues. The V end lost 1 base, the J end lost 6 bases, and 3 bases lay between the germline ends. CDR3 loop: CASSLYDTQYF. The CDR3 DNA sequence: TGTGCCAGCAGCTTGTATGATACGCAGTATTTT.

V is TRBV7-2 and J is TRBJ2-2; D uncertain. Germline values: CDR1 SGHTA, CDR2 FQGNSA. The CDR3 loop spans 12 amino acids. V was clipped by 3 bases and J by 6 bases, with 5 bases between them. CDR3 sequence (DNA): TGTGCCAGCAGCTTCCTAGCCGGGGAGCTGTTTTTT. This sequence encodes CASSFLAGELFF. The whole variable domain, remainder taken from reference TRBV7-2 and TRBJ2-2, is GAGVSQSPSNKVTEKGKDVELRCDPISGHTALYWYRQSLGQGLEFLIYFQGNSAPDKSGLPSDRFSAERTGGSVSTLTIQRTQQEDSAVYLCASSFLAGELFFGEGSRLTVL.

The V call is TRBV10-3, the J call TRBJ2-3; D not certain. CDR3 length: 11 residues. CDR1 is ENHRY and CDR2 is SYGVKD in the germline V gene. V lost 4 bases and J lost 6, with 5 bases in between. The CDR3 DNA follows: TGTGCCATCAGTGCGCGGGATACGCAGTATTTT. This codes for CAISARDTQYF.

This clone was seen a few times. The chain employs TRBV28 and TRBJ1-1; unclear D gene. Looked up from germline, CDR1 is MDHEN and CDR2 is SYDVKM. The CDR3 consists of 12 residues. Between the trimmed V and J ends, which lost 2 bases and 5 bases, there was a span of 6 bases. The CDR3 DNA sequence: TGTGCCAGCAGTTTAGAGTCAACTGAAGCTTTCTTT. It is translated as CASSLESTEAFF.

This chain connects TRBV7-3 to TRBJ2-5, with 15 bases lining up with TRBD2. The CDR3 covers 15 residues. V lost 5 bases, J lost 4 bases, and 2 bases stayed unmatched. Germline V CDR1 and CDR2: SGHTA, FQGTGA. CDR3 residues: CASSPGLAGGETQYF. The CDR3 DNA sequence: TGTGCCAGCAGCCCGGGACTAGCGGGAGGAGAGACCCAGTACTTC.

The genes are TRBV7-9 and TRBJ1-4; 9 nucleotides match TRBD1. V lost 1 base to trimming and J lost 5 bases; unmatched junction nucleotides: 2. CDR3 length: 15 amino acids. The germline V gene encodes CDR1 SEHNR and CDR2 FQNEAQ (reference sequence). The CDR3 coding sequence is TGTGCCAGCAGCTTAGGTGGGACAGGGAATGAAAAACTGTTTTTT. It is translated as CASSLGGTGNEKLFF.

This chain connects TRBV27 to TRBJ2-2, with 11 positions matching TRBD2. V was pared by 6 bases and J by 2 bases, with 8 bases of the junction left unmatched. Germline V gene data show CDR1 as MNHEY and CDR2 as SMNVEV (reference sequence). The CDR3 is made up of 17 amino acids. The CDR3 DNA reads TGTGCCAGCAGCCGCGGGACTAGCGGTTATAACACCGGGGAGCTGTTTTTT. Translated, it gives CASSRGTSGYNTGELFF.

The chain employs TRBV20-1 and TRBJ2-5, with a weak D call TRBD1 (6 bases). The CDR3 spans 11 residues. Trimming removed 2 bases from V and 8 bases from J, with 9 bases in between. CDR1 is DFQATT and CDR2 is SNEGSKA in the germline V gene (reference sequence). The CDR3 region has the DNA TGCAGTGCTAGACGGACAGCCACCCAGTACTTC. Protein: CSARRTATQYF.

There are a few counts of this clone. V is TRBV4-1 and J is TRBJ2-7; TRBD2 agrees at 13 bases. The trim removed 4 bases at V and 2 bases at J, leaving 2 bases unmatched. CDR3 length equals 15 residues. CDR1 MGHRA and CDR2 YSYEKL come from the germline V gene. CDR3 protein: CASSPGLAGAYEQYF. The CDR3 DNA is TGCGCCAGCAGCCCCGGACTAGCGGGAGCCTACGAGCAGTACTTC.

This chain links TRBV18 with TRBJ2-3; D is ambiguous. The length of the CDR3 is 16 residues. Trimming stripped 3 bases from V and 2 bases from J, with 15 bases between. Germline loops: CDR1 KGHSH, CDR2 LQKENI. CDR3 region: CASSPRLLSTTDTQYF. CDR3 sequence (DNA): TGTGCCAGCTCACCTCGCTTACTTTCCACCACAGATACGCAGTATTTT. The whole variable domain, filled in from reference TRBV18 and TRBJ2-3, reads NAGVMQNPRHLVRRRGQEARLRCSPMKGHSHVYWYRQLPEEGLKFMVYLQKENIIDESGMPKERFSAEFPKEGPSILRIQQVVRGDSAAYFCASSPRLLSTTDTQYFGPGTRLTVL.

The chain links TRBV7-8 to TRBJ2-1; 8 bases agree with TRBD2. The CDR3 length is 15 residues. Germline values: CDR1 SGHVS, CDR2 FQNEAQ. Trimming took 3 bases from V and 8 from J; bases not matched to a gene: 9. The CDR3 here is CASSFTETGGHEQFF. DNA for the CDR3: TGTGCCAGCAGCTTTACGGAGACGGGGGGGCATGAGCAGTTCTTC.